Shown below are 15 T cell receptor beta chains from a single sample sequenced in a study of T-cell memory formation after mild COVID-19. Via MiXCR, TCRdb re-called the 5' RACE reads, giving one row per CDR3 protein. The repertoire consists of roughly 620,000 distinct CDR3 sequences, with approximately 19% occurring once and the leading ten covering about 11%. Sequenced: PBMCs or a T cell subset sorted from them (not recorded which). The receptors originated from an adult woman who had mild COVID-19 (a few samples of this study predate the infection). Cell type and time point are not known.

This clonotype was recorded a few times. V gene TRBV15 combines with J gene TRBJ2-7, with 9 bases fitting TRBD2. The CDR3 has 16 residues. Germline CDR1 LNHNV, CDR2 YYDKDF (reference sequence). J gave up 5 bases and V 3 bases, and 11 bases lay outside the gene matches. The CDR3 protein is CATSRASGVKDDEQYF. DNA for the CDR3: TGTGCCACCAGCAGGGCTAGCGGGGTGAAAGACGACGAGCAGTACTTC.

This clonotype was recorded a few times. The chain recombines TRBV6-5 with TRBJ2-1; D is perhaps TRBD2 (6 bases). Germline V gene sequence: CDR1 MNHEY, CDR2 SVGAGI. CDR3 length: 17 amino acids. The V and J ends lost 4 bases and 7 bases respectively, with 23 bases between them. This CDR3 is CASSSPGESFLPNEQFF. The CDR3 region has the DNA TGTGCCAGCAGTTCGCCGGGAGAGAGCTTCTTGCCGAATGAGCAGTTCTTC.

There are many counts of this clonotype. This chain connects TRBV12-3 or TRBV12-4 to TRBJ2-3; maybe TRBD2 (5 bases). This CDR3 region has 11 residues. Trimming shortened V by 3 bases and J by 8 bases, and 6 bases separated the two germline ends. CDR3 amino acids: CASSLGSTQYF. CDR3 nucleotide sequence: TGTGCCAGCAGTTTGGGGAGTACGCAGTATTTT.

This clonotype was counted only a few times. V gene TRBV13 combines with J gene TRBJ2-3; 11 positions match TRBD2. The CDR3 runs to 16 residues. V lost 3 bases to trimming and J lost 0 bases; unmatched junction nucleotides: 2. Germline CDR1 is PRHDT and CDR2 is FYEKMQ (reference sequence). The CDR3 coding sequence is TGTGCCAGCAGCTTCTCTAGCGGGGGGAGCACAGATACGCAGTATTTT. It yields the protein CASSFSSGGSTDTQYF.

Ten or more counts support this clonotype. The CDR3 DNA reads TGTGCCAGCAGCCCCACCCTGGGGGGATACGAGCAGTACTTC. It specifies CASSPTLGGYEQYF. V and J are TRBV12-3 or TRBV12-4 and TRBJ2-7; a possible D gene is TRBD2 (6 bases). Trimming took 6 bases from V and 4 from J, leaving 16 bases between them. CDR3 size: 14 residues.

The chain carries TRBV6-5 and TRBJ1-5, with D uncertain. The CDR3 sequence is 13 residues long. CDR1 and CDR2 (germline): MNHEY, SVGAGI. The V gene lost 2 bases and the J gene lost 7 bases, with 9 bases spanning the gap. The CDR3 nucleotides read TGTGCCAGCAGTTACAGGGATGGACAGCCCCAGCATTTT. Translating it yields CASSYRDGQPQHF.

At least ten counts were recorded for this clonotype. The chain uses TRBV5-1 and TRBJ2-2; maybe TRBD1 (6 bases). This CDR3 has 14 amino acids. Per germline, CDR1 SGHRS and CDR2 YFSETQ. Between the trimmed V and J ends, which lost 1 base and 3 bases, there was a span of 7 bases. In DNA form, the CDR3 reads TGCGCCAGCAGCTTGACAGGGTACACCGGGGAGCTGTTTTTT. Amino acids: CASSLTGYTGELFF.

This clonotype turned up a few times. The rearrangement joins TRBV11-2 to TRBJ2-1, with a tentative D call TRBD2 (5 bases). CDR1 is SGHAT and CDR2 is FQNNGV in the germline V gene. The ends were cut back, 2 bases at V and 3 bases at J, with 8 bases in the middle. The CDR3 spans 14 residues. Here the CDR3 reads CASSLPDFYNEQFF. In DNA, the CDR3 is TGTGCCAGCAGCTTACCGGACTTCTACAATGAGCAGTTCTTC.

With regard to this clonotype: A read error may produce the germline difference seen at one junction end. This rearrangement joins TRBV7-8 to TRBJ2-1, with TRBD2 identical over 8 bases. The CDR3 loop spans 15 amino acids. CDR1 SGHVS and CDR2 FQNEAQ come from the germline V gene. CDR3 coding DNA: TGTTCCAGCAGCTTGCCCGGGAGGGCCCGGGTTGAGCAGTTCTTC. Encoded protein: CSSSLPGRARVEQFF.

There are a few counts of this clonotype. The chain employs TRBV12-3 or TRBV12-4 and TRBJ2-1, with 12 bases matching TRBD2. The V segment lost 5 bases and the J segment 4 bases; nucleotides outside the gene matches: 3. This CDR3 is 15 amino acids long. As DNA, the CDR3 is TGTGCCAGCAGTGTGCTAGCGGGGGGGTACAATGAGCAGTTCTTC. This encodes CASSVLAGGYNEQFF.

The chain joins TRBV4-1 to TRBJ2-7, with 8 bases that match TRBD1. Germline CDR1 MGHRA, CDR2 YSYEKL. The CDR3 runs to 15 residues. The trim removed 1 base at V and 7 bases at J, leaving 9 bases unmatched. In DNA, the CDR3 is TGCGCCAGCAGCCAAGGTGGACAGGGCCTGGGGGAGCAGTACTTC. The encoded protein is CASSQGGQGLGEQYF.

The V call is TRBV6-2 or TRBV6-3, the J call TRBJ2-7; 9 bases fit TRBD1. The CDR3 runs 16 residues. The junction had 5 bases not matched to a gene; V was cut back by 2 bases and J by 0 bases. The germline gives CDR1 MNHEY, CDR2 SVGEGT. DNA of the CDR3: TGTGCCAGCAGTTACCCGACAGGGGGGTCCTCCTACGAGCAGTACTTC. Encoded protein: CASSYPTGGSSYEQYF.

This chain uses TRBV11-2 with TRBJ2-5, with no clear D. The ends were cut back, 2 bases at V and 4 bases at J, with 11 bases in the middle. The CDR3 runs to 14 residues. Germline assignment: CDR1 SGHAT and CDR2 FQNNGV. The CDR3 loop reads CASSLFPTGETQYF. In nucleotides, the CDR3 is TGTGCCAGCAGCTTATTCCCTACGGGAGAGACCCAGTACTTC.

This clonotype was counted once. The V call is TRBV5-1, the J call TRBJ2-2; D may correspond to TRBD1 or TRBD2 (5 bases each). This CDR3 is built from 13 residues. CDR1 is SGHRS, CDR2 YFSETQ, per germline. The germline V and J ends were trimmed by 4 bases and 6 bases, with 10 bases remaining between them. In nucleotides, the CDR3 is TGCGCCAGCAGCAGGGACCTTCCCGGGGAGCTGTTTTTT. Amino acids: CASSRDLPGELFF.

In its sample, this clonotype was seen a few times. CDR3 sequence reads: CASTPWAVGGGYTF. The CDR3 DNA reads TGTGCCAGCACACCCTGGGCAGTTGGAGGTGGCTACACCTTC. The chain recombines TRBV6-2 or TRBV6-3 with TRBJ1-2; D ambiguous. Looked up from germline, CDR1 is MNHEY and CDR2 is SVGEGT. This CDR3 region has 14 residues. V lost 7 bases and J 7 bases, leaving 19 bases between the germline ends.